Listed here is a single TCR beta chain. The antigen remains undetermined. One junction end does not reproduce the germline sequence, and a read error may be involved. The library came from three nested PCR rounds adapted from ARM-PCR protocols. From the multiplex PCR reads, TCRdb called clonotypes with MiXCR, one entry per CDR3 protein. The table records about 110,000 distinct CDR3 sequences, approximately 87% of them present only once. RNA was extracted from bulk tissue without any cell sorting. Chemotherapy-naive patients with new lung cancer underwent thoracic surgery in China, August–late 2014. This CDR3 has 15 residues. In germline, CDR1 is MNHNS, CDR2 SASEGT. This sample was included in a study of tumor and adjacent non-tumor tissue in lung cancer. The study, taken as a whole, reports: Higher tumor TCR diversity was associated with shorter survival. Normal lung showed higher cumulative top 100 clone frequency than tumor.

V is TRBV6-1 and J is TRBJ1-2, with D maybe TRBD1 (6 bases). The source of this sequence is a man between 65 and 85 years old with non-small cell lung cancer. The sequenced material came from lung tumor tissue. The CDR3 region is CPSSLRDKSNYDYTF. DNA for the CDR3: TGTCCCAGCAGCCTGCGGGACAAGTCTAACTATGACTACACCTTC.